Given below is one T cell receptor beta chain in context. What it binds is unknown. TCRdb reprocessed the 5' RACE reads with MiXCR, giving one entry per CDR3 protein. The sample yields around 500,000 distinct CDR3 sequences, 18% seen once. The CDR3 has 15 residues. V was shortened by 4 bases and J by 0 bases, with 10 bases between the two germline ends. This record belongs to a study of T-cell memory formation after mild COVID-19. Study findings and constraints: The study found contracting CD4+ clones mainly in CM and EM and contracting CD8+ clones in EMRA.

The chain combines TRBV12-3 or TRBV12-4 with TRBJ1-5; possibly TRBD1 for D (5 bases). Sequencing used PBMCs or a T cell subset sorted from them (not recorded which). The clonotype was recovered from an adult woman who had mild COVID-19 (a few samples of this study predate the infection). Cell type and time point are not known. CDR3 coding DNA: TGTGCCAGCAGTTCCCCGGGGGATAGCAATCAGCCCCAGCATTTT. Protein sequence: CASSSPGDSNQPQHF.